This TCR beta chain was sequenced during a study of OX40 agonist ivuxolimab in advanced cancers. The study, taken as a whole, reports: CD8+ T cells showed, on average, more clonal expansion than CD4+ cells. CD4+ and CD8+ blood T cells expanded clonally by week 6 at 0.1 to 3.0 mg/kg.

The CDR3 has 17 residues. The V gene's germline CDR1 is SGHAT and CDR2 FQNNGV. Between the trimmed V and J ends, which lost 1 base and 5 bases, there was a span of 21 bases. People who had autoimmune disease history or systemic immunosuppression were excluded. The investigators sampled blood at baseline, at cycle 4 day 1, and at cycle 7 day 1. Assay: immunoSEQ multiplex PCR; the TCRdb copy retains only in-frame clones and omits some. This sample has 20,000 or so clones, with 65% to 85% found just once. About this clone: Antigen specificity is unknown.

The V gene is TRBV11-2, the J gene TRBJ2-7, with a weak D call TRBD2 (6 bases). The receptor was derived from an adult with an advanced solid tumor such as melanoma, head and neck, liver or kidney cancer. The material sequenced was CD4+ or CD8+ T cells sorted from blood, taken in a trial of the OX40 agonist ivuxolimab. The DNA of the CDR3 is TGTGCCAGCAGCTTAGGGCCAGCGGGCCCGCGACCCCACGAGCAGTACTTC. Its translation is CASSLGPAGPRPHEQYF.